This T cell receptor beta chain was retrieved from a study of T cell responses to AZD1222 COVID-19 vaccine. In the case of this clone: Antigen specificity is unknown.

Findings and limits, study-wide: Mostly white British, mostly female donors; authors suggested clonal diversity may be underestimated. Spike-specific TCR depth and breadth grew after two AZD1222 doses.

The table came from immunoSEQ multiplex PCR; TCRdb's copy has only in-frame clones and leaves some out. The sample records 170,000 or so clones, about 92% being singletons. This CDR3 comprises 15 residues. Deletions cut 4 bases from V and 2 bases from J, with 9 bases between. Germline loops: CDR1 MNHEY, CDR2 SVGAGI. This specimen was peripheral blood, taken on day 0 of AZD1222 vaccination. The source is an adult in good health. The rearrangement joins TRBV6-5 to TRBJ1-6; D remains unclear. CDR3 bases: TGTGCCAGCAGTTTCGGGGAGACCTATAATTCACCCCTCCACTTT. Translation gives CASSFGETYNSPLHF.